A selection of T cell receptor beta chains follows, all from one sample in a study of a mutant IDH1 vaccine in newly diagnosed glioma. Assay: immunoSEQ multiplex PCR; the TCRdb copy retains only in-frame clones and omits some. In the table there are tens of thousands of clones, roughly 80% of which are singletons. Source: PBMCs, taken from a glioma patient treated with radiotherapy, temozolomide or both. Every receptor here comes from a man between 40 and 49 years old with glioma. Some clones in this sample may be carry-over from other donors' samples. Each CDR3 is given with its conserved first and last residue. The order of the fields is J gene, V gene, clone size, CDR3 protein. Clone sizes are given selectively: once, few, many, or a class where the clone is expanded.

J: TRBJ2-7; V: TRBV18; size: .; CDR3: CASSFTSQGGGYEQYF
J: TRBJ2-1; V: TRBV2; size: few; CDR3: CASSAGTYNEQFF
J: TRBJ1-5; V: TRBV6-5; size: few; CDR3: CASRVGAAQPQHF
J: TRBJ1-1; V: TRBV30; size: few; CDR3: CAWTIRRGAEAFF
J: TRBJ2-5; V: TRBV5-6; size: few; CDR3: CASSRDKETQYF
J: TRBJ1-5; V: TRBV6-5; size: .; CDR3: CASRQGNQPQHF
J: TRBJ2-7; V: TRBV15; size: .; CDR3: CATRRAGVHEQYF
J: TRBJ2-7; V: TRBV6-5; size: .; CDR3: CASSKPGTSGVEQYF
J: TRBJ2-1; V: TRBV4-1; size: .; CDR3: CASSQRPAADEQFF
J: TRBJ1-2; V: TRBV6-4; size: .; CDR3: CASSDGQGVGYTF
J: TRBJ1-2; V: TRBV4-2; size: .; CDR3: CASSGNGGRNYGYTF
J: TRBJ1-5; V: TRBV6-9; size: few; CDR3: CASLQPQHF
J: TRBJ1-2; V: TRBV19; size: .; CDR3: CASSAWSNYGYTF
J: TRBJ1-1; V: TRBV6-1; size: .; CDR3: CASTMTAEDTEAFF
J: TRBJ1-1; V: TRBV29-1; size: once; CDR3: CSVTNTGGTEAFF
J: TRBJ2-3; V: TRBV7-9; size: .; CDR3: CASSLVMGLAGPTDTQYF